This T cell receptor beta chain was captured by sequencing in a study of blood T cells in healthy people across ages. Study-level points and caveats: With age, beta diversity per million T cells declined roughly linearly, significantly by 30 to 50. Estimated diversity, derived from one million T cells, was regarded as an underestimate.

Then a second PCR, running about 6 to 12 cycles, was carried out with a sample-barcoded 5' primer and a J-beta primer mix. MiXCR, applied by TCRdb to the 5' RACE reads, yields one record per CDR3 protein. The sample shows more than 650,000 distinct CDR3 sequences, approximately 22% of them seen only once. Concerning this clonotype itself: Its target is not known.

The V and J ends lost 0 bases and 0 bases respectively, with 11 bases between them. The germline gives CDR1 DFQATT, CDR2 SNEGSKA (reference sequence). CDR3 length: 15 residues. The J gene is TRBJ1-1, the V gene TRBV20-1; D gene uncertain. The TCR originated in a man between 65 and 79 years old in good health. What was sequenced was blood. The CDR3 coding sequence is TGCAGTGCTAGAGAAGGAGGTGTGGTGAACACTGAAGCTTTCTTT. The encoded protein is CSAREGGVVNTEAFF.